The source of this T cell receptor (beta chain) is a study of T cell changes during pregnancy in multiple sclerosis. The assay was immunoSEQ multiplex PCR, and TCRdb's table has in-frame clones only and misses some. The sample contains 30,000 or so clones, about 84% of which appear only once. The ends were cut back, 0 bases at V and 2 bases at J, with 9 bases in the middle. The length of the CDR3 is 14 residues. Germline V CDR1 and CDR2: SGDLS, YYNGEE. Specimen: CD8+ T cells from peripheral blood mononuclear cells, collected after pregnancy. The chain employs TRBV9 and TRBJ2-7, with D possibly matching TRBD1 (5 bases). The sequence came from a female donor with multiple sclerosis, enrolled in a pregnancy study. CDR3 in DNA: TGTGCCAGCAGCGTAGATGACAGCCCCTACGAGCAGTACTTC. Protein product: CASSVDDSPYEQYF.